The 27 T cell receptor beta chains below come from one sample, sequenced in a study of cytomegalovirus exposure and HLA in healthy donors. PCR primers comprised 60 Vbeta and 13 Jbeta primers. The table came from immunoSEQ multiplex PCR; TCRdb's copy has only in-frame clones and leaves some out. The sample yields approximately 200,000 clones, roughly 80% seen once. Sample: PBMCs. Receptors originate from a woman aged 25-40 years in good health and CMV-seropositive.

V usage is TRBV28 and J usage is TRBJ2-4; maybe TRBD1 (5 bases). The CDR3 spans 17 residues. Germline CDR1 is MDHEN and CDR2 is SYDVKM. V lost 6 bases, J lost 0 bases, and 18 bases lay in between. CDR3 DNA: TGTGCCAGCAGGGCGCGGTCAGGGAAACTAGCCAAAAACATTCAGTACTTC. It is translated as CASRARSGKLAKNIQYF. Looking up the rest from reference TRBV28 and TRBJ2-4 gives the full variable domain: DVKVTQSSRYLVKRTGEKVFLECVQDMDHENMFWYRQDPGLGLRLIYFSYDVKMKEKGDIPEGYSVSREKKERFSLILESASTNQTSMYLCASRARSGKLAKNIQYFGAGTRLSVL.

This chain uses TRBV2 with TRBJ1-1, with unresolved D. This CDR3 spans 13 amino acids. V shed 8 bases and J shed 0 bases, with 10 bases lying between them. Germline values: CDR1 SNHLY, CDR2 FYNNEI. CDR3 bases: TGTGCCAGCCTCGACATCCTGAACACTGAAGCTTTCTTT. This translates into CASLDILNTEAFF.

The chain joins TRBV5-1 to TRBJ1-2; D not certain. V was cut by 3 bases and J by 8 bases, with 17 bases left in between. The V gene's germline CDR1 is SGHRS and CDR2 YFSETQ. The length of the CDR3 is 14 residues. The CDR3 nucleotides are TGCGCCAGCAGCTCAGCGGACCCCAGGAGGGGCTACACCTTC. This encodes CASSSADPRRGYTF.

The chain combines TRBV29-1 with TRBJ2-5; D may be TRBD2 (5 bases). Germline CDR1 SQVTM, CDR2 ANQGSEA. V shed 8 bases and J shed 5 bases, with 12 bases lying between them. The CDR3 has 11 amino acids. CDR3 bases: TGCAGCACGAATTGCGGGGAGACCCAGTACTTC. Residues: CSTNCGETQYF.

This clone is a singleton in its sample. CDR3 sequence: CAIRLIEGSYEQYF. CDR3 nucleotide sequence: TGCGCCATCCGCCTGATCGAGGGCTCCTACGAGCAGTACTTC. The V gene is TRBV10-2, the J gene TRBJ2-5, with TRBD2 as a possible D gene (5 bases). The J call may be incorrect, as the DNA end agrees better with TRBJ2-7. Germline CDR1 reads WSHSY; CDR2 reads SAAADI. The length of the CDR3 is 14 residues.

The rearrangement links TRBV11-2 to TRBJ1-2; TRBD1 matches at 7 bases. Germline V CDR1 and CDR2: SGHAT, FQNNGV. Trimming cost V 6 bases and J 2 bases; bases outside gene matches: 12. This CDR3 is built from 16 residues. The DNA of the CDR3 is TGTGCCAGCAGGCGACCCTACAGGGGCGAAAACTATGGCTACACCTTC. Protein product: CASRRPYRGENYGYTF.

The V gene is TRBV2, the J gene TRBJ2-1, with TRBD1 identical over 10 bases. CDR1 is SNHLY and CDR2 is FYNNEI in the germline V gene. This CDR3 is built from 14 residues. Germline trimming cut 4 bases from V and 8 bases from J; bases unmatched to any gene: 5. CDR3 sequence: CASSVTGGGDEQFF. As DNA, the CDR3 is TGTGCCAGCAGTGTGACAGGGGGCGGCGATGAGCAGTTCTTC. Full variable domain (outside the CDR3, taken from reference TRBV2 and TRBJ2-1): EPEVTQTPSHQVTQMGQEVILRCVPISNHLYFYWYRQILGQKVEFLVSFYNNEISEKSEIFDDQFSVERPDGSNFTLKIRSTKLEDSAMYFCASSVTGGGDEQFFGPGTRLTVL.

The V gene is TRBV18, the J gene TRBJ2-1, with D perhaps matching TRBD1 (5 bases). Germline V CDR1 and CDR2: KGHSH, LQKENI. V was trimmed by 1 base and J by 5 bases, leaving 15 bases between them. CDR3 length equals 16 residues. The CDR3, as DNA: TGTGCCAGCTCACCACGGTCAGGGTTGGTCCACAATGAGCAGTTCTTC. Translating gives CASSPRSGLVHNEQFF.

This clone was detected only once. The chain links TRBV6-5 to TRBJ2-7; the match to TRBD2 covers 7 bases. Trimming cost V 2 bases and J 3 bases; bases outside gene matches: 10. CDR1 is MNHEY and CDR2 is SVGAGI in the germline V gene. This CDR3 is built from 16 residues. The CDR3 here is CASSYDWTRALYEQYF. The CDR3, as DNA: TGTGCCAGCAGTTACGACTGGACTAGAGCCCTCTACGAGCAGTACTTC.

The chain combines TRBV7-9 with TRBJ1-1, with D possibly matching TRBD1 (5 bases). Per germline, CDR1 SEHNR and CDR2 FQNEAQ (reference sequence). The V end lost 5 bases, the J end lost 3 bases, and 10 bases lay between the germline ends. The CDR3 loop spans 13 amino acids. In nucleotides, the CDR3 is TGTGCCAGCAGCGATACGGGGGACACTGAAGCTTTCTTT. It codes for CASSDTGDTEAFF.

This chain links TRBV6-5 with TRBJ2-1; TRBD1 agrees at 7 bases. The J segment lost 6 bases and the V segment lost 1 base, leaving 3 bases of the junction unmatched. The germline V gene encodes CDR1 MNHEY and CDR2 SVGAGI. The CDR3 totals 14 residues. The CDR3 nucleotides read TGTGCCAGCAGTTACTTCCGGGACAGCAATGAGCAGTTCTTC. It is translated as CASSYFRDSNEQFF.

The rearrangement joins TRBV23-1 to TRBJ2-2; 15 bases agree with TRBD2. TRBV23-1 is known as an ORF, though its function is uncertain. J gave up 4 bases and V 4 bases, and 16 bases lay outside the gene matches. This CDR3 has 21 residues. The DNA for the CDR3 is TGCGCCAGCAGTCGACGACAGGGAGCAGGACTAGCGGGAGGGCCCACCGGGGAGCTGTTTTTT. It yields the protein CASSRRQGAGLAGGPTGELFF.

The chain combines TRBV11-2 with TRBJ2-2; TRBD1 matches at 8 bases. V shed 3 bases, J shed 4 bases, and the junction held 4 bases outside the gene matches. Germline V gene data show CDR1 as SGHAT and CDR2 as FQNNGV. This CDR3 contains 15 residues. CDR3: CASSFRQGSTGELFF. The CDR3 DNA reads TGTGCCAGCAGCTTCCGACAGGGGAGCACCGGGGAGCTGTTTTTT.

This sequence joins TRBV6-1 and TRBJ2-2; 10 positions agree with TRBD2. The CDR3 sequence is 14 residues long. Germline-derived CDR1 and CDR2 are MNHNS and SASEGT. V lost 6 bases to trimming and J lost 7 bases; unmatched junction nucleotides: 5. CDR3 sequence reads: CASSLAGDVGELFF. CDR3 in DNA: TGTGCCAGCAGCCTAGCGGGAGACGTCGGGGAGCTGTTTTTT.

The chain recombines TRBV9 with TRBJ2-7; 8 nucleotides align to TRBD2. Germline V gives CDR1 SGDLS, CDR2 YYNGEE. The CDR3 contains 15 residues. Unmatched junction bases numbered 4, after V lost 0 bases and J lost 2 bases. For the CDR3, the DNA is TGTGCCAGCAGCGTAGCGGGAGGGGATGCCTACGAGCAGTACTTC. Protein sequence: CASSVAGGDAYEQYF.

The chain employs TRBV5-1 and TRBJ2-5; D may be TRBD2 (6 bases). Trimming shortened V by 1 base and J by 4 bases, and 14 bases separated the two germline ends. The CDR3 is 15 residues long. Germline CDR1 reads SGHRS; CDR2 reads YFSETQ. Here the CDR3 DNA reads TGCGCCAGCAGCTTGTACGGGAGTGGGGGAGAGACCCAGTACTTC. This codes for CASSLYGSGGETQYF. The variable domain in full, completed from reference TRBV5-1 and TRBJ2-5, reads KAGVTQTPRYLIKTRGQQVTLSCSPISGHRSVSWYQQTPGQGLQFLFEYFSETQRNKGNFPGRFSGRQFSNSRSEMNVSTLELGDSALYLCASSLYGSGGETQYFGPGTRLLVL.

CDR3 DNA sequence: TGTGCCAGCAGTAAGACAGGTATCAACACTGAAGCTTTCTTT. This translates into CASSKTGINTEAFF. The rearrangement links TRBV2 to TRBJ1-1, with D perhaps TRBD1 (6 bases). Germline CDR1 SNHLY, CDR2 FYNNEI. Deletions cut 5 bases from V and 2 bases from J, with 12 bases between. The CDR3 extends over 14 amino acids.

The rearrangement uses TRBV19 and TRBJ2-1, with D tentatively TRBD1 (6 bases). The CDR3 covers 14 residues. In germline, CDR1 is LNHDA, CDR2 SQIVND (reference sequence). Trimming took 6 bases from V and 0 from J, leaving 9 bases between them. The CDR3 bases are TGTGCCAGTAGCACAGGGAGCTCCTACAATGAGCAGTTCTTC. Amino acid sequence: CASSTGSSYNEQFF.

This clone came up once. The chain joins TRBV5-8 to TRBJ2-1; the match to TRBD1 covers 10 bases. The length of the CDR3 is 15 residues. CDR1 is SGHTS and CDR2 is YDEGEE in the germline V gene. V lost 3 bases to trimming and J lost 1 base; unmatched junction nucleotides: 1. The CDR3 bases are TGTGCCAGCAGCTGGGGACAGGGGTCCTACAATGAGCAGTTCTTC. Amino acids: CASSWGQGSYNEQFF.

In DNA form, the CDR3 reads TGTGCCAGCAGCGATAGGAAGGGGGCGCCGGGTCAGCCCCAGCATTTT. The encoded protein is CASSDRKGAPGQPQHF. The rearrangement links TRBV27 to TRBJ1-5; 7 nucleotides line up with TRBD1. The CDR3 runs to 16 residues. Trimming took 6 bases from V and 6 from J; bases not matched to a gene: 14. Germline CDR1 MNHEY, CDR2 SMNVEV (reference sequence).

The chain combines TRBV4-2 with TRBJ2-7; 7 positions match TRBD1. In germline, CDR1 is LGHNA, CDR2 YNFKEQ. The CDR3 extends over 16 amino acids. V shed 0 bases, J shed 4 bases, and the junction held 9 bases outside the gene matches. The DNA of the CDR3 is TGTGCCAGCAGCCAAGACGACGCCACAGGGGCTTACGAGCAGTACTTC. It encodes CASSQDDATGAYEQYF.

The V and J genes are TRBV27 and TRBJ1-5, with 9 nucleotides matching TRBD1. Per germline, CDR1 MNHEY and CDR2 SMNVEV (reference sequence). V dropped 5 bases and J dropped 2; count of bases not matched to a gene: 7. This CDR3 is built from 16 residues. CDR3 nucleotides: TGTGCCAGCAGTCCACAGGGGGCGAGGCGCAATCAGCCCCAGCATTTT. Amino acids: CASSPQGARRNQPQHF.

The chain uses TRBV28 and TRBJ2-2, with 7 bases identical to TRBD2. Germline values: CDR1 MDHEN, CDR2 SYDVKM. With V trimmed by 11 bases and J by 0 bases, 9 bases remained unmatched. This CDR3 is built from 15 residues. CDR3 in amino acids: CAFTSDHANTGELFF. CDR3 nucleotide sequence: TGTGCCTTCACTAGCGATCACGCGAACACCGGGGAGCTGTTTTTT.

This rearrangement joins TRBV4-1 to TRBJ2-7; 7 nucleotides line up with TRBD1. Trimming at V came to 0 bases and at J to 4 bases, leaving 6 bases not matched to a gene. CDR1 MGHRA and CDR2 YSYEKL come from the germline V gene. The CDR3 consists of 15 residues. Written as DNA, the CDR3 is TGCGCCAGCAGCCAAGATCCGGCAGGGGGTTACGAGCAGTACTTC. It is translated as CASSQDPAGGYEQYF.

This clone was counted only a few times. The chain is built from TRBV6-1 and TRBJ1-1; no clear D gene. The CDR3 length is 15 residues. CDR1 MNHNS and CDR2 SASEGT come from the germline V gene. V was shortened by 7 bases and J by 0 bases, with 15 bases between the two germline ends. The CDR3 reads CASIYPGGLNTEAFF. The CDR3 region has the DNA TGTGCCAGCATCTATCCCGGAGGGCTGAACACTGAAGCTTTCTTT.

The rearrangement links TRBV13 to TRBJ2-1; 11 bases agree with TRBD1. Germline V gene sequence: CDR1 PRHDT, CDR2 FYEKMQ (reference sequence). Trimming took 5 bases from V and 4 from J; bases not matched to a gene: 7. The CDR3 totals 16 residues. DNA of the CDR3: TGTGCCAGCAGCCTCGGACAGGGGGCATCGTACAATGAGCAGTTCTTC. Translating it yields CASSLGQGASYNEQFF. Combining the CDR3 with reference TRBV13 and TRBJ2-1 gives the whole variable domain AAGVIQSPRHLIKEKRETATLKCYPIPRHDTVYWYQQGPGQDPQFLISFYEKMQSDKGSIPDRFSAQQFSDYHSELNMSSLELGDSALYFCASSLGQGASYNEQFFGPGTRLTVL.

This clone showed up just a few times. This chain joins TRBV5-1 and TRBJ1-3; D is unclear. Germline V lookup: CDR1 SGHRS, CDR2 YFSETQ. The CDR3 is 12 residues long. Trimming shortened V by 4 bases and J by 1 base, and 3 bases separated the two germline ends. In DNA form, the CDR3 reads TGCGCCAGCAGCACTTCTGGAAACACCATATATTTT. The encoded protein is CASSTSGNTIYF.